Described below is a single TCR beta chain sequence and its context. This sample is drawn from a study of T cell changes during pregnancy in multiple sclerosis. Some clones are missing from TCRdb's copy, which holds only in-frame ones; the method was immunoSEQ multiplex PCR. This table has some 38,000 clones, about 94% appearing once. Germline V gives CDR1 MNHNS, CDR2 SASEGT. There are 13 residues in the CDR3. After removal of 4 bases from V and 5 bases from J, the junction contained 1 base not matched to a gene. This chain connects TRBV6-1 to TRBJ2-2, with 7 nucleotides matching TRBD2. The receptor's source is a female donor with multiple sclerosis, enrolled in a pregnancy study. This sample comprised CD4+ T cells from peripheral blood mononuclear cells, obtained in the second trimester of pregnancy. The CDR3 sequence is CASSGEGTGELFF. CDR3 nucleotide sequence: TGTGCCAGCAGTGGGGAGGGAACCGGGGAGCTGTTTTTT.